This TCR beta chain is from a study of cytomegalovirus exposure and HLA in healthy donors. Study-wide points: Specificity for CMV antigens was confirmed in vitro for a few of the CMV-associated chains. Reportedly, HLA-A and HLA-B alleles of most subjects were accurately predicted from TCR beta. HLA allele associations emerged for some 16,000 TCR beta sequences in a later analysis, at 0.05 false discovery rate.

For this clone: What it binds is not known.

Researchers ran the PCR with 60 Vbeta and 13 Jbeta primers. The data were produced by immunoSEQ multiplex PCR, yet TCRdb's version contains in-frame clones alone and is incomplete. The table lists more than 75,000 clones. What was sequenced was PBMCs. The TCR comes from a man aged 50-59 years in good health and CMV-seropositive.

For the CDR3, the DNA is TGTGCTAGTGGTTTGGGATGGACACAGTACCAAGAGACCCAGTACTTC. Translation gives CASGLGWTQYQETQYF. The chain is built from TRBV12-5 and TRBJ2-5; possible D gene TRBD1, 5 bases. V lost 1 base and J lost 0, with 12 bases in between. The CDR3 loop spans 16 amino acids. CDR1 LGHNT and CDR2 FRNRAP come from the germline V gene. Full variable domain (outside the CDR3, taken from reference TRBV12-5 and TRBJ2-5): DARVTQTPRHKVTEMGQEVTMRCQPILGHNTVFWYRQTMMQGLELLAYFRNRAPLDDSGMPKDRFSAEMPDATLATLKIQPSEPRDSAVYFCASGLGWTQYQETQYFGPGTRLLVL.